This TCR beta chain appears in the sequencing data of a study of cytotoxic CD8 clonotypes in ibrutinib-treated CLL. Study-wide background: The patients comprised about a dozen relapsed/refractory and approximately 16 treatment-naive cases, about 18 IGHV unmutated. The response samples were taken once patients had been treated for a median of roughly 12 months, range 6 to 36.

The germline CDR1 and CDR2 sequences are MNHEY and SVGAGI. The CDR3 extends over 15 amino acids. Trimming removed 6 bases from V and 3 bases from J; junction bases left unmatched: 10. Generated by immunoSEQ multiplex PCR, the TCRdb table keeps only in-frame clones and is missing some. The profile shows hundreds of thousands of clones, more than 65% of them singletons. The sequence was collected from a human donor with chronic lymphocytic leukemia. This chain uses TRBV6-5 with TRBJ2-7; 8 positions match TRBD2. Sample: PBMCs, taken after 12 months of ibrutinib treatment. This CDR3 is CASSPGSSGFYEQYF. DNA of the CDR3: TGTGCCAGCAGCCCTGGGTCTAGCGGGTTCTACGAGCAGTACTTC.